This T cell receptor (beta chain) stems from a study of shared clonotypes between healthy human individuals (dated by TCRdb to the early 2020s). For context, the study as a whole: Three men and two women, aged 18 to 49 years, made up the cohort. Per donor, three plates each were used for CD4 naive and CD4 memory, two for CD8 naive, and one for CD8 memory. To increase sequencing depth and limit assay-specific biases, TCR repertoire library preparation and sequencing were carried out by different laboratories using diverse techniques. To estimate repertoire size and how much clonotypes are shared between individuals, the study performed deep sequencing of blood TCR repertoires from about 5 healthy adults. Each donor's leukapheresis produced roughly between roughly 0.85 and 9.5 billion PBMCs.

Healthy HIV-negative adults with no recently reported acute infections or vaccinations were included as donors. All donors were Caucasian adults living in Nashville, Tennessee, USA. CD4+ T cells were enriched through magnetic negative selection, after which naive cells were positively selected on CD45RA and the remaining negative fraction served as the memory subset. Blood was collected by leukapheresis, and PBMCs were isolated by Ficoll-Histopaque density gradient centrifugation and then cryopreserved in liquid nitrogen vapor phase. Analytical flow cytometry was used to check the purity and quantity of every magnetically sorted T cell population. Genomic DNA was isolated from each sorted fraction and quantified by UV absorbance on a Nanodrop 2000c. TCR CDR3 regions were amplified from genomic DNA by multiplex PCR using the deep immunoSEQ assay. Extracted genomic DNA from each cell subset was distributed evenly across all wells of several immunoSEQ 96-well plates, and each plate was treated as a replicate. For sorted subsets, each replicate PCR was loaded with 200 ng genomic DNA, equivalent to 30,000 or so T cell genomes. Purified libraries were quantified with a Qubit 3.0 fluorometer, sized on a Bioanalyzer 2100, and re-quantified with the KAPA Library Quantification kit. Each immunoSEQ 96-well plate was sequenced on its own single-read 150-cycle Illumina NextSeq 550 flow cell. The original methods were these. Because the immunoSEQ output held only junctional sequences and lacked quality scores, the filtering could not match the filtering applied to full-length reads. To assign V/J genes and CDR3, sequences were annotated using PyIR, a Python wrapper for IgBLAST v1.9, with IMGT germline references. Reads with weak V/J assignments (E-value above 1e-6), missing CDR3, stop codons, out-of-frame junctions, or ambiguous translated residues were removed. A V3J clonotype was defined by an identical inferred V gene, J gene, and CDR3 amino acid sequence. Percentage overlap between repertoires was calculated by dividing the number of shared unique clonotypes by the size of the smaller repertoire. RTK rarefaction, the Chao1 estimator, and Recon v2.1 estimates of unobserved clonotypes were used to assess repertoire richness. Generation probabilities for all TCRbeta clonotypes obtained by the gDNA method from several donors were computed using OLGA. TCRdb took this table from immuneACCESS and kept in-frame rearrangements with V and J called. Such tables lack part of the clones; where checked against another copy, unresolved V genes explain under half of the gap, and the rest is unexplained. The V and J calls and clone size are taken from that table; D and trimming were inferred from the DNA. The sample table lists a few million clones, approximately 90% of them with a count of one. The top ten hold roughly 0.13% of the sample.

This clone appeared a single time. No cognate antigen has been identified for it. No much larger clone exists at a distance of one base, and base qualities are not known. General findings and caveats noted by the study authors: Compared with non-shared clonotypes, the clonotypes found in all four sorted-subset donors had higher generation probabilities. Sampling was restricted to blood, and TCR repertoires in tissues likely differ from the TCR repertoires found in blood. When several donors were compared, the shared fraction of clonotypes was about 5.5% for naive CD4, roughly 3.4% for naive CD8, 2.3% for memory CD4, and 0.35% to 0.4% for memory CD8. Rarefaction of sorted-subset datasets indicated incomplete sequencing despite the large sequencing depth. Naive subsets generally had larger estimated clonotype richness than memory subsets. Because the study included only a small number of donors, the genetic and exposure-history diversity represented was limited. Based on pairwise subsampling, the degree of clonotype sharing among donors was expected to be affected by sequencing depth.

This clonotype was obtained from a young man in good health. Input material: naive CD4+ T cells sorted from blood. Taken with the paper, the label for cell subset or site translates to: CD45RA+ positively selected.

The DNA reads as follows: TGTGCCAGCAGCCCCGAGACAATCCGAGATACGCAGTATTTT. Its translation is CASSPETIRDTQYF. The chain was built from TRBV11-2 and TRBJ2-3, with the D gene call left open. V is pared back by 5 bases and J by 5 bases, with 14 bases lying between the germline termini. The CDR3 sequence holds 14 residues, the cysteine and phenylalanine included. CDR3 DNA only is kept here, 42 bases in frame from base 1. CDR1 SGHAT and CDR2 FQNNGV are derived from the germline V gene.